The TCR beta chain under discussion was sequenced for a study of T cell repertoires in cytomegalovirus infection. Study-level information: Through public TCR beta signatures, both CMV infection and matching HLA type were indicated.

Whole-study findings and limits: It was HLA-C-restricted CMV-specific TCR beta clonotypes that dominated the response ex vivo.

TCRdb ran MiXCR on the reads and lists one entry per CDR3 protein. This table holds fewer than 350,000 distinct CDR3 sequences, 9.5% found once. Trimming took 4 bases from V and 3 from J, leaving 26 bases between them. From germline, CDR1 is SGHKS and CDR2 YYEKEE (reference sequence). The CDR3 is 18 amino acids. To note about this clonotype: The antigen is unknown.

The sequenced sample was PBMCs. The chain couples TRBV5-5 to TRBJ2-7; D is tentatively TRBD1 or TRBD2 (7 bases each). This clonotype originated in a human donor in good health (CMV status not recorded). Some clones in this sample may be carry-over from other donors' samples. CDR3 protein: CASSLTPRQGGANYEQYF. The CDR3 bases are TGTGCCAGCAGCCTTACACCGAGACAGGGAGGGGCAAACTACGAGCAGTACTTC.